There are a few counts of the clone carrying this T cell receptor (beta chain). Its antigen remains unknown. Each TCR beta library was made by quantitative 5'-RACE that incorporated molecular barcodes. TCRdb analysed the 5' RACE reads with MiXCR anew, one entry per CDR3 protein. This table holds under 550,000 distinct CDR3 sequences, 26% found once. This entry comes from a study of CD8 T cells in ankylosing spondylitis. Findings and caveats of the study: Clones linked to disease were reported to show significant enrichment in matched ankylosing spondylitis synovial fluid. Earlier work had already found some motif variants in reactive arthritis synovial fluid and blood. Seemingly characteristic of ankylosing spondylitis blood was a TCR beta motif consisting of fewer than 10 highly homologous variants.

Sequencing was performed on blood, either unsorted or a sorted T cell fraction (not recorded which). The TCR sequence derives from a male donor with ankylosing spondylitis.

DNA of the CDR3: TGTGCCAGCAGCTTCGGACGGGATTACGAGCAGTACTTC. As protein: CASSFGRDYEQYF. The J gene is TRBJ2-7, the V gene TRBV7-2; D may be TRBD2 (5 bases). Trimming removed 3 bases at V and 4 bases at J, with 10 bases between. The CDR3 covers 13 residues. CDR1 SGHTA and CDR2 FQGNSA come from the germline V gene. Filled out from reference TRBV7-2 and TRBJ2-7, the complete variable domain reads GAGVSQSPSNKVTEKGKDVELRCDPISGHTALYWYRQSLGQGLEFLIYFQGNSAPDKSGLPSDRFSAERTGGSVSTLTIQRTQQEDSAVYLCASSFGRDYEQYFGPGTRLTVT.